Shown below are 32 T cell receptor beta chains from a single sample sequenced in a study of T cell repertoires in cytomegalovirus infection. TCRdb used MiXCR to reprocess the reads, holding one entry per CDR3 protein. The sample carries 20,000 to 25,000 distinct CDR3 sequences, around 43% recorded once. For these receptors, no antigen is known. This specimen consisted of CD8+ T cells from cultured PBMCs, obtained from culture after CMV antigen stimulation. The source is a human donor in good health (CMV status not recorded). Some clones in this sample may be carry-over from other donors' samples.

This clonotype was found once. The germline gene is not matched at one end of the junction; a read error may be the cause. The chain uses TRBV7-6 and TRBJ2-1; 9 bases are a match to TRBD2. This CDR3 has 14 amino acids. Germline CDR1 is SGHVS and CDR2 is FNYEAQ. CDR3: CVSSLGLASNEQFF. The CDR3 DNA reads TGTGTCAGCAGCTTGGGACTAGCTAGCAATGAGCAGTTCTTC.

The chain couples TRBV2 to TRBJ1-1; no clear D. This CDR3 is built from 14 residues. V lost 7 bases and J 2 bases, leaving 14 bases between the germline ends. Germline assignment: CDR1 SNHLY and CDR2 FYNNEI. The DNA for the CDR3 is TGTGCCAGCATGGGATTAACCGCTAACACTGAAGCTTTCTTT. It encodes CASMGLTANTEAFF.

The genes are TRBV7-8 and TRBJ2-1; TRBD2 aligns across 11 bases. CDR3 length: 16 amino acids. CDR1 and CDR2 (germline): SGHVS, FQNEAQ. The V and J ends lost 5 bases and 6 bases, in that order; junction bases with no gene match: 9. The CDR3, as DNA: TGTGCCAGCAGCCCCCGGCTAGCGGGAGGATCCAATGAGCAGTTCTTC. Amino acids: CASSPRLAGGSNEQFF. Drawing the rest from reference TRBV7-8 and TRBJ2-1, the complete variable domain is GAGVSQSPRYKVAKRGQDVALRCDPISGHVSLFWYQQALGQGPEFLTYFQNEAQLDKSGLPSDRFFAERPEGSVSTLKIQRTQQEDSAVYLCASSPRLAGGSNEQFFGPGTRLTVL.

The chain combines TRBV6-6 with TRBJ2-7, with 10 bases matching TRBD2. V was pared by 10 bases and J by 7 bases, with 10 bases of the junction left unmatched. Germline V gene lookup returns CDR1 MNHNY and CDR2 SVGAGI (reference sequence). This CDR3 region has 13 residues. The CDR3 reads CATLRSGGSEQYF. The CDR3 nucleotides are TGTGCCACCTTACGTAGCGGGGGGTCGGAGCAGTACTTC.

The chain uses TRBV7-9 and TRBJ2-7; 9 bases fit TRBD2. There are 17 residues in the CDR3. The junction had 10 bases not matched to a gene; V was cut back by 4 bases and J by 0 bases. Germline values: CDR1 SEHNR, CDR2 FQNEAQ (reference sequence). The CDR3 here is CASSSPLAGVPSYEQYF. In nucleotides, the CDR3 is TGTGCCAGCAGCTCCCCGTTAGCGGGAGTTCCCTCCTACGAGCAGTACTTC.

The CDR3 is CSVGQGADTGELFF. In nucleotides, the CDR3 is TGCAGCGTTGGACAGGGGGCGGACACCGGGGAGCTGTTTTTT. This chain connects TRBV29-1 to TRBJ2-2; 10 bases agree with TRBD1. Germline lookup yields CDR1 SQVTM and CDR2 ANQGSEA. The CDR3 contains 14 residues. With V trimmed by 4 bases and J by 3 bases, 2 bases remained unmatched.

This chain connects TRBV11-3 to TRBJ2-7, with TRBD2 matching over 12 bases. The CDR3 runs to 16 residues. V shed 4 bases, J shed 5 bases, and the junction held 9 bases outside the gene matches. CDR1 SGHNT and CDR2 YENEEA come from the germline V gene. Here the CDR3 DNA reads TGTGCCAGCAGCTCTAGCGGGGGGGAGCCCTACAACGAGCAGTACTTC. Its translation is CASSSSGGEPYNEQYF.

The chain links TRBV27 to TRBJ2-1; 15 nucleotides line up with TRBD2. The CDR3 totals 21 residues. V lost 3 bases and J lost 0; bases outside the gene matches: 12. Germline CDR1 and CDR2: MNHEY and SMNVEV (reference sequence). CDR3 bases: TGTGCCAGCAGTTTTCCCTCGGGACTAGCGGGAGGACCGAGCTCCTACAATGAGCAGTTCTTC. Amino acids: CASSFPSGLAGGPSSYNEQFF.

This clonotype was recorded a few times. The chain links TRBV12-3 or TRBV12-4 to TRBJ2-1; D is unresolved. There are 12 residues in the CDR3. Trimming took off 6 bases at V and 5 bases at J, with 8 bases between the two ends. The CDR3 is CASSPGDNEQFF. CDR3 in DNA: TGTGCCAGCAGCCCCGGAGACAATGAGCAGTTCTTC.

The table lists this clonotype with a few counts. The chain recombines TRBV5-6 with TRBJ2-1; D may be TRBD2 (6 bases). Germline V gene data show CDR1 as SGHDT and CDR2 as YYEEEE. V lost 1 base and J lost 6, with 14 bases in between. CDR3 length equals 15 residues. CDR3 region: CASSLRLAPSNEQFF. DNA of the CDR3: TGTGCCAGCAGCTTGAGGCTAGCGCCCAGCAATGAGCAGTTCTTC.

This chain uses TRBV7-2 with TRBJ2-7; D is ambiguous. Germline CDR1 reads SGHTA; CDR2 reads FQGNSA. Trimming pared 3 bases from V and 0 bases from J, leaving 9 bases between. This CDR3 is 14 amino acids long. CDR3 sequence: CASSFAPASYEQYF. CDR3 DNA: TGTGCCAGCAGCTTTGCCCCGGCCTCCTACGAGCAGTACTTC. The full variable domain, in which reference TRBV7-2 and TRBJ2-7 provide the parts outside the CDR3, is GAGVSQSPSNKVTEKGKDVELRCDPISGHTALYWYRQSLGQGLEFLIYFQGNSAPDKSGLPSDRFSAERTGGSVSTLTIQRTQQEDSAVYLCASSFAPASYEQYFGPGTRLTVT.

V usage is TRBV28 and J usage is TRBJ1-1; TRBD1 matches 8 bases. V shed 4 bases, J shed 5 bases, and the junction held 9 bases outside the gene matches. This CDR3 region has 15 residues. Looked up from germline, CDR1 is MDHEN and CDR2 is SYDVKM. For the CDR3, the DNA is TGTGCCAGCAGTTCTCTTCTCAGGGGGCAAACTGAAGCTTTCTTT. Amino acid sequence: CASSSLLRGQTEAFF. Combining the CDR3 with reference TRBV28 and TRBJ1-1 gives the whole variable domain DVKVTQSSRYLVKRTGEKVFLECVQDMDHENMFWYRQDPGLGLRLIYFSYDVKMKEKGDIPEGYSVSREKKERFSLILESASTNQTSMYLCASSSLLRGQTEAFFGQGTRLTVV.

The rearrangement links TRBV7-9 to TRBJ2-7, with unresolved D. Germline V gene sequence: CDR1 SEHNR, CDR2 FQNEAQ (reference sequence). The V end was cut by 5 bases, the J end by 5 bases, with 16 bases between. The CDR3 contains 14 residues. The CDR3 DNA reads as TGTGCCAGCAGCCAGAGCTCCGTAGTCCACGAGCAGTACTTC. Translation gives CASSQSSVVHEQYF. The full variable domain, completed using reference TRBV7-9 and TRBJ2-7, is DTGVSQNPRHKITKRGQNVTFRCDPISEHNRLYWYRQTLGQGPEFLTYFQNEAQLEKSRLLSDRFSAERPKGSFSTLEIQRTEQGDSAMYLCASSQSSVVHEQYFGPGTRLTVT.

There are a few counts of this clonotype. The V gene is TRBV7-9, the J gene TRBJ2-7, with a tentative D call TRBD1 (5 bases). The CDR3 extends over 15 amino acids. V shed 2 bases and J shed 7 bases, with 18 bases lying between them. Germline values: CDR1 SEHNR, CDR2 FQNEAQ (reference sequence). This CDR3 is CASSLCCVGPWEQYF. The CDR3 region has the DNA TGTGCCAGCAGCTTATGTTGTGTGGGGCCGTGGGAGCAGTACTTC.

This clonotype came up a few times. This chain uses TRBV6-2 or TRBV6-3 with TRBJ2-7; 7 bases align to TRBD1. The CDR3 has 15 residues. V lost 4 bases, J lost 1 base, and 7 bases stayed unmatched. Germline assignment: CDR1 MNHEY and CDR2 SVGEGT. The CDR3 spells CASSLPRTGSYEQYF. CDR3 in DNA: TGTGCCAGCAGTTTACCTCGGACAGGATCCTACGAGCAGTACTTC.

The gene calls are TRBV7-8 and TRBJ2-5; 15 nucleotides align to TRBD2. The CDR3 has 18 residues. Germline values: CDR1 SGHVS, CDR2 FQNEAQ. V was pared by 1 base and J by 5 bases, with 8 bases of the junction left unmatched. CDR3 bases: TGTGCCAGCAGCTTAGTCCGGACTAGCGGGAGGGCCGGTGAGACCCAGTACTTC. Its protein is CASSLVRTSGRAGETQYF.

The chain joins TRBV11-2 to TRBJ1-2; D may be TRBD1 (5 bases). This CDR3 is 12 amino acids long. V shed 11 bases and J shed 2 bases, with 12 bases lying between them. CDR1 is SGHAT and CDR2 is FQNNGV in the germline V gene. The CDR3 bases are TGTGCCGTAATGGGGGGGAACTATGGCTACACCTTC. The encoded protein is CAVMGGNYGYTF.

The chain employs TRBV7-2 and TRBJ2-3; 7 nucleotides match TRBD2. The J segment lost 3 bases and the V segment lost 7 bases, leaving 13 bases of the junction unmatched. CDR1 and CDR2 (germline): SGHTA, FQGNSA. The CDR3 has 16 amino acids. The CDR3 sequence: CASNPEPGGGTDTQYF. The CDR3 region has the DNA TGTGCCAGCAACCCCGAGCCGGGAGGAGGGACAGATACGCAGTATTTT.

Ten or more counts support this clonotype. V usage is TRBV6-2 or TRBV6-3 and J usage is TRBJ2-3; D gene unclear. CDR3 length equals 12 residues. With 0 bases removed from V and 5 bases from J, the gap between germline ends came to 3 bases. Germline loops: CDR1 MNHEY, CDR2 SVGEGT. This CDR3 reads CASSYSKDTQYF. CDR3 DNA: TGTGCCAGCAGTTACTCGAAAGATACGCAGTATTTT.

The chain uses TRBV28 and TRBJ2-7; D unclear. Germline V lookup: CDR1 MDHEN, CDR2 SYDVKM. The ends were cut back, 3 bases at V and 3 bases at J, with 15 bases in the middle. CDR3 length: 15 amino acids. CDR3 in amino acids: CASSFSVKYNYEQYF. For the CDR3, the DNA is TGTGCCAGCAGTTTCTCAGTGAAGTATAACTACGAGCAGTACTTC.

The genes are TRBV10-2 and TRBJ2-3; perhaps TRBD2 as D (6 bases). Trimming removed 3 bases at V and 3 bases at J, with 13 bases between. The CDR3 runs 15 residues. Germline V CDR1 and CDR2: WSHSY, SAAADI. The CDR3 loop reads CASSDIGGGTDTQYF. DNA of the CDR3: TGCGCCAGCAGTGATATCGGTGGGGGGACAGATACGCAGTATTTT.

The DNA for the CDR3 is TGTGCCAGCAGCTTAGAAGGCACTGGTGATACGCAGTATTTT. Residues: CASSLEGTGDTQYF. This chain joins TRBV7-4 and TRBJ2-3; D is unclear. In germline, CDR1 is SGHVT, CDR2 SQSDAQ. The V and J ends lost 1 base and 6 bases respectively, with 11 bases between them. This CDR3 spans 14 amino acids.

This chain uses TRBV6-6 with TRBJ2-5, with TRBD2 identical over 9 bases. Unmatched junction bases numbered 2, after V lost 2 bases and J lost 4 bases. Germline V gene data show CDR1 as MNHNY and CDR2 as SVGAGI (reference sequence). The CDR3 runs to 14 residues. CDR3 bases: TGTGCCAGCAGTTACGAACTAGCGGGAGAGACCCAGTACTTC. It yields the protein CASSYELAGETQYF.

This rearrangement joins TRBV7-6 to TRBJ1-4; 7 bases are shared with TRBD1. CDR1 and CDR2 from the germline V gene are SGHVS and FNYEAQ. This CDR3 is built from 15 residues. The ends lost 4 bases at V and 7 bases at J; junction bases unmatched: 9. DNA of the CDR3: TGTGCCAGCAGCTCCCCTGACAGGGATGGTGAAAAACTGTTTTTT. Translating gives CASSSPDRDGEKLFF.

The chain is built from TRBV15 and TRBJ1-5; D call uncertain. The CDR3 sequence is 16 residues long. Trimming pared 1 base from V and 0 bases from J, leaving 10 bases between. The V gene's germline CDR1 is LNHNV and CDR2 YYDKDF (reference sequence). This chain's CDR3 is CATSRVGWTSNQPQHF. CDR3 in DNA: TGTGCCACCAGCAGAGTTGGGTGGACTAGCAATCAGCCCCAGCATTTT.

This CDR3 reads CASSLPTDRTTEAFF. In nucleotides, the CDR3 is TGTGCCAGCAGTTTACCCACTGACAGGACCACTGAAGCTTTCTTT. The V and J genes are TRBV28 and TRBJ1-1; possible D gene TRBD1, 6 bases. The CDR3 runs to 15 residues. V lost 2 bases and J 4 bases, leaving 14 bases between the germline ends. Looked up from germline, CDR1 is MDHEN and CDR2 is SYDVKM.

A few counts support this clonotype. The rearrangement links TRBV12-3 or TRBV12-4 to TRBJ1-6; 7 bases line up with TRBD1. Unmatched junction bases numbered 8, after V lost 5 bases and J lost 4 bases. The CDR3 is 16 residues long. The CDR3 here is CASSPPPGQYNSPLHF. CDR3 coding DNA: TGTGCCAGCAGTCCCCCCCCGGGACAGTATAATTCACCCCTCCACTTT.

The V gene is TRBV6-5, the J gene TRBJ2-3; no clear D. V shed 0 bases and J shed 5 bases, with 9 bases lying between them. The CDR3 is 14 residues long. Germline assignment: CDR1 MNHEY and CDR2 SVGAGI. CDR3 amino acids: CASSYSTYGDTQYF. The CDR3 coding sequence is TGTGCCAGCAGTTACTCGACCTACGGAGATACGCAGTATTTT.

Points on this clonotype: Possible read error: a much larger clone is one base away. CDR3 DNA: TGTGCCAGCAGGAGGAGGGCGGGAGAAGCTTTCTTT. This sequence encodes CASRRRAGEAFF. The genes are TRBV11-2 and TRBJ1-1; D is uncertain. The ends were cut back, 6 bases at V and 8 bases at J, with 13 bases in the middle. CDR1 SGHAT and CDR2 FQNNGV come from the germline V gene. This CDR3 has 12 amino acids.

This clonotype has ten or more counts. The CDR3 coding sequence is TGTGCCAGCAGTTACGGATCGAGGGTTCGGAACAATGAGCAGTTCTTC. It yields the protein CASSYGSRVRNNEQFF. This chain connects TRBV6-2 or TRBV6-3 to TRBJ2-1, with D possibly TRBD2 on 5 matching bases. The CDR3 is made up of 16 amino acids. The V and J ends lost 2 bases and 5 bases respectively, with 16 bases between them. Germline values: CDR1 MNHEY, CDR2 SVGEGT.

Written as DNA, the CDR3 is TGTGCCAGCAGTCCCTCTCCCGGAGTTATTCAGTACTTC. Its protein is CASSPSPGVIQYF. The chain uses TRBV27 and TRBJ2-4; D is undetermined. The germline CDR1 and CDR2 sequences are MNHEY and SMNVEV (reference sequence). V lost 5 bases and J 10 bases, leaving 15 bases between the germline ends. The CDR3 runs 13 residues.

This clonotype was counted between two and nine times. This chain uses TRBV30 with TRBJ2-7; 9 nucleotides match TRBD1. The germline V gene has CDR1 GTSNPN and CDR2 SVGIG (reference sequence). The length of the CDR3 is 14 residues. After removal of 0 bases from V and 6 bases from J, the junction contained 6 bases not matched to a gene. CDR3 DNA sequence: TGTGCCTGGAGTGTAACGGACAGGGGTCGCGAGCAGTACTTC. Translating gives CAWSVTDRGREQYF.